Here is one T cell receptor beta chain with its context. This sample was included in a study of blood T cell repertoires in COVID-19. The protocol was immunoSEQ multiplex PCR, while the TCRdb copy is restricted to in-frame clones and leaves out a portion. This sample has 250,000 to 350,000 clones, with 90% found just once. The germline V gene encodes CDR1 SGHVS and CDR2 FQNEAQ. V shed 2 bases and J shed 0 bases, with 17 bases lying between them. The CDR3 has 18 amino acids. The TCR comes from a woman aged 18-29 years with acute COVID-19. Sequencing was performed on PBMCs or T cells enriched from blood (not recorded which). This rearrangement joins TRBV7-8 to TRBJ1-3, with D possibly TRBD1 on 5 matching bases. The chain's CDR3 is CASSLTPRGTSSGNTIYF. The CDR3 bases are TGTGCCAGCAGCTTAACCCCTCGGGGGACCAGCTCTGGAAACACCATATATTTT.